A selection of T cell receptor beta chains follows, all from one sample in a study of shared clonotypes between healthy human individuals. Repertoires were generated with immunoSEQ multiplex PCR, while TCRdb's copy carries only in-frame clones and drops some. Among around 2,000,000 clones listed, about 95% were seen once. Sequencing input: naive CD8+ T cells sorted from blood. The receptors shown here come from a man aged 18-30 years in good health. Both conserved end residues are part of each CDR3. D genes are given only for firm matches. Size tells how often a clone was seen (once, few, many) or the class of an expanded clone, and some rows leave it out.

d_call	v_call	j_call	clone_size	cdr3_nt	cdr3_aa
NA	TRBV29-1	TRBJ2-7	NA	TGCAGCGTTGAATTGCCCGACAGTACCTACGAGCAGTACTTC	CSVELPDSTYEQYF
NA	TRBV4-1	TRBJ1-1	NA	TGCGCCAGCAGCCAAGTACGGGCGGGAGGTTGGAACACTGAAGCTTTCTTT	CASSQVRAGGWNTEAFF
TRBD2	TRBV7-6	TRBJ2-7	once	TGTGCCAGCAGCACGTCCGGGACTAGCTACGAGCAGTACTTC	CASSTSGTSYEQYF
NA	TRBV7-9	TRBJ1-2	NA	TGTGCCAGCAGCTTAGCGGGAACAGGGAGTTCCTATGGCTACACCTTC	CASSLAGTGSSYGYTF
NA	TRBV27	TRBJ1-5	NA	TGTGCCAGCAGTTCCACTGGGAGCAATCAGCCCCAGCATTTT	CASSSTGSNQPQHF
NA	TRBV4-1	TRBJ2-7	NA	TGCGCCAGCAGCCAAGATGGGCTCGCCGGCTACGAGCAGTACTTC	CASSQDGLAGYEQYF
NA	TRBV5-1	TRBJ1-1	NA	TGCGCCAGCAGCTCAGGGGCGACGAACACTGAAGCTTTCTTT	CASSSGATNTEAFF
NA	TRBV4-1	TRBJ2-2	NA	TGCGCCAGCAGCGTAGAACAGCTAACCGGGGAGCTGTTTTTT	CASSVEQLTGELFF
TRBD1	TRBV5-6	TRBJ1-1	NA	TGTGCCAGCACCCTTGGACAGGGGGCGCGAACTGAAGCTTTCTTT	CASTLGQGARTEAFF
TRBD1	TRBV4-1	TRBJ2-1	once	TGCGCCAGCAGCCAAGATCCCCCGACAGGGGGCGATGTCACCTCCTACAATGAGCAGTTCTTC	CASSQDPPTGGDVTSYNEQFF
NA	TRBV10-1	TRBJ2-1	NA	TGCGCCAGCAGTGACACTGCGGAAGCAGATCATAGGCAGTTCTTC	CASSDTAEADHRQFF
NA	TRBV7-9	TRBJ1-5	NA	TGTGCCAGCAGCCTGGGGAAGGGGGAGCGTCAGCCCCAGCATTTT	CASSLGKGERQPQHF
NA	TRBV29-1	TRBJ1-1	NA	TGCAGCGTTGAAGATTGGGCGGCCAACACTGAAGCTTTCTTT	CSVEDWAANTEAFF
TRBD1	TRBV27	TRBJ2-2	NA	TGTGCCAGCTCGCTAAGCCCCGGGACAGGGAGGGCCGGGGAGCTGTTTTTT	CASSLSPGTGRAGELFF
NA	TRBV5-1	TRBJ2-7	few	TGCGCCAGCAGCTTGGGACAGGGAGGCTACGAGCAGTACTTC	CASSLGQGGYEQYF
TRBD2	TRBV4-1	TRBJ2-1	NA	TGCGCCAGCAGCCAAACCGGGACTAGCGGCTACAATGAGCAGTTCTTC	CASSQTGTSGYNEQFF
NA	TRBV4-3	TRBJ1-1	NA	TGCGCCAGCAGCCAAGCTTTCGGTTGGGAAGCTTTCTTT	CASSQAFGWEAFF
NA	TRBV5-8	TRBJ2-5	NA	TGTGCCAGCAGCTTGGGACCCCAAGATAGGGAGACCCAGTACTTC	CASSLGPQDRETQYF
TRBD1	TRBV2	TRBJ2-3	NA	TGTGCCAGCAGAAAAAGTACAGGGGGGACAGATACGCAGTATTTT	CASRKSTGGTDTQYF